The present TCR beta chain was sequenced within a study of blood T cell repertoires in COVID-19. Study in general: There were acute and convalescent COVID-19 samples, and they came from the United States, Italy and Spain. Sources were T cells, B-cell-depleted T cells, or PBMCs; the material itself was cDNA or gDNA.

As originally analysed: Researchers report that nucleated cell counts were estimated from reference gene primer amplification. Profiled with immunoSEQ multiplex PCR; TCRdb holds only in-frame clones, not every one. For V, J and clone size, that table is used; D and trimming come from the DNA. The sample includes around 200,000 clones, about 88% of them seen just once. Trimming removed 1 base at V and 7 bases at J, with 11 bases between. The CDR3 is 13 amino acids. Sequenced sample: peripheral blood. V and J are TRBV12-3 or TRBV12-4 and TRBJ2-7; tentative D call: TRBD2 (6 bases). The TCR sequence derives from a man aged 35-49 years with active or convalescent COVID-19. DNA of the CDR3: TGTGCCAGCAGTTTAGTAACGGGGACTGAGCAGTACTTC. Protein sequence: CASSLVTGTEQYF.